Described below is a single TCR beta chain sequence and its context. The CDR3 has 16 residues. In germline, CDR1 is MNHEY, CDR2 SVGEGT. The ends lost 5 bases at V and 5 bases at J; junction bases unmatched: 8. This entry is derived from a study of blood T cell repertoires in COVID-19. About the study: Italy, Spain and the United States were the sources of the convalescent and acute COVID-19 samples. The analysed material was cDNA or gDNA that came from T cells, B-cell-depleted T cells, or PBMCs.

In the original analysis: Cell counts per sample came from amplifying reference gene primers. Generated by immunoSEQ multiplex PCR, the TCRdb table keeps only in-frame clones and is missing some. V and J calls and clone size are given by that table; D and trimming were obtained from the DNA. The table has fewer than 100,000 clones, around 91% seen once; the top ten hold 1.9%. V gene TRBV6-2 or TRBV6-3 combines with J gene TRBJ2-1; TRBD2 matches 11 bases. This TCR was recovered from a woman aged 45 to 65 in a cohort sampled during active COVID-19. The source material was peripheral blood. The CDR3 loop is CASSPYGTSGHNEQFF. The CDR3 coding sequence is TGTGCCAGCAGTCCCTACGGGACTAGCGGCCACAATGAGCAGTTCTTC.